The rows below give T cell receptor beta chains drawn from one sample of a study of T cells after yellow fever vaccination. TCRdb used MiXCR to reprocess the 5' RACE reads, holding one entry per CDR3 protein. Found here are under 300,000 distinct CDR3 sequences, roughly 13% of them singletons; the top ten hold around 0.49%. The specimen comprised CD4+ T cells sorted from PBMCs, sampled 45 days after the yellow fever booster vaccination. The receptors shown here come from a man younger than 45 who received the YFV17D yellow fever vaccine. The CDR3 runs from the conserved cysteine through the conserved F or W. Fields, in order: D gene, V gene, J gene, clone size, CDR3 protein, CDR3 DNA. A D gene is named only where the DNA matches it firmly. Only part of the rows carry a size: once, few, many, or a class if the clone is expanded.

NA	TRBV25-1	TRBJ1-1	NA	CASSEGFRMNTEAFF	TGTGCCAGCAGTGAAGGGTTCAGAATGAACACTGAAGCTTTCTTT
TRBD2	TRBV7-2	TRBJ2-5	few	CASNLGRATETQYF	TGTGCCAGCAACCTCGGGAGGGCCACTGAGACCCAGTACTTC
NA	TRBV29-1	TRBJ2-3	NA	CSVGRPPDTQYF	TGCAGCGTTGGAAGGCCCCCAGATACGCAGTATTTT
NA	TRBV7-8	TRBJ2-4	few	CASSLELAELPKNIQYF	TGTGCCAGCAGCTTAGAATTAGCGGAGTTACCCAAAAACATTCAGTACTTC
NA	TRBV20-1	TRBJ2-7	few	CSAIDSSYEQYF	TGCAGTGCTATAGATAGCTCCTACGAGCAGTACTTC
TRBD1	TRBV27	TRBJ2-7	NA	CASSSDRVFDEQYF	TGTGCCAGCAGTTCGGACAGGGTTTTCGACGAGCAGTACTTC
TRBD2	TRBV29-1	TRBJ2-3	few	CSVEASGGTDTQYF	TGCAGCGTTGAAGCTAGCGGGGGCACAGATACGCAGTATTTT
NA	TRBV5-1	TRBJ2-2	NA	CASSLGFDPGELFF	TGCGCCAGCAGCTTGGGGTTCGACCCCGGGGAGCTGTTTTTT
NA	TRBV6-5	TRBJ2-1	NA	CASSYSIGGADEQFF	TGTGCCAGCAGTTACTCGATCGGTGGGGCCGATGAGCAGTTCTTC
NA	TRBV10-3	TRBJ2-3	many	CAISESTKDTQYF	TGTGCCATCAGTGAGTCTACTAAAGATACGCAGTATTTT
TRBD2	TRBV20-1	TRBJ2-1	few	CSAPTPTSGRNNEQFF	TGCAGTGCGCCGACACCGACTAGCGGGAGAAACAATGAGCAGTTCTTC
TRBD2	TRBV29-1	TRBJ2-1	NA	CSVGSLSGGYNEQFF	TGCAGCGTTGGCTCACTGAGCGGGGGTTACAATGAGCAGTTCTTC
TRBD1	TRBV3-1	TRBJ2-1	NA	CASSQESGQAYNEQFF	TGTGCCAGCAGCCAAGAATCGGGACAGGCTTACAATGAGCAGTTCTTC
NA	TRBV30	TRBJ2-7	NA	CAWSTRVSYEQYF	TGTGCCTGGAGTACCCGGGTCTCCTACGAGCAGTACTTC
NA	TRBV7-2	TRBJ1-6	NA	CASSLEAGNSPLHF	TGTGCCAGCAGCTTAGAGGCGGGTAATTCACCCCTCCACTTT
NA	TRBV12-3/TRBV12-4	TRBJ2-3	few	CASSLLRTLTDTQYF	TGTGCCAGCTCCCTCCTTCGTACCCTCACAGATACGCAGTATTTT
NA	TRBV5-1	TRBJ2-5	NA	CASSLGGYQETQYF	TGTGCCAGCAGCTTGGGGGGATACCAAGAGACCCAGTACTTC
NA	TRBV5-6	TRBJ2-1	few	CASSLRASTSSYNEQFF	TGTGCCAGCAGCTTGCGGGCTTCCACGAGCTCCTACAATGAGCAGTTCTTC
NA	TRBV6-1	TRBJ1-1	NA	CASRGIPPGNTEAFF	TGTGCCAGCAGGGGAATACCCCCGGGGAACACTGAAGCTTTCTTT
NA	TRBV20-1	TRBJ2-3	few	CSARDHPGYTQYF	TGCAGTGCTAGAGATCATCCGGGCTATACGCAGTATTTT
NA	TRBV6-2/TRBV6-3	TRBJ2-2	NA	CASSPTYGRTGELFF	TGTGCCAGCAGTCCCACGTATGGACGCACCGGGGAGCTGTTTTTT
TRBD2	TRBV20-1	TRBJ2-2	NA	CSARKTSGSEFGNTGELFF	TGCAGTGCTAGAAAGACTAGCGGGAGCGAGTTCGGAAATACCGGGGAGCTGTTTTTT
TRBD2	TRBV7-9	TRBJ2-7	few	CASSFSPAGGEQYF	TGTGCCAGCAGCTTCAGTCCAGCGGGAGGGGAGCAGTACTTC
NA	TRBV10-2	TRBJ2-2	NA	CATRGLRGPEVDTGELFF	TGCGCCACCCGAGGACTCCGGGGGCCGGAGGTCGACACCGGGGAGCTGTTTTTT
TRBD2	TRBV12-3/TRBV12-4	TRBJ2-5	few	CASGRGPGLAQETQYF	TGTGCCAGCGGAAGGGGCCCGGGACTAGCGCAAGAGACCCAGTACTTC
NA	TRBV7-3	TRBJ1-6	NA	CASSLSYNSPLHF	TGTGCCAGCTCGCTTTCCTATAATTCACCCCTCCACTTT
TRBD2	TRBV24-1	TRBJ2-1	few	CATSARGLAGVFEQFF	TGTGCCACCAGTGCAAGGGGACTAGCGGGAGTGTTTGAGCAGTTCTTC
NA	TRBV6-1	TRBJ2-5	NA	CASSIGYQETQYF	TGTGCCAGCAGTATAGGGTACCAAGAGACCCAGTACTTC
NA	TRBV6-5	TRBJ2-3	NA	CASSFVFSDTQYF	TGTGCCAGCAGTTTCGTGTTTTCGGATACGCAGTATTTT
NA	TRBV14	TRBJ2-7	NA	CASSQDLGYEQYF	TGTGCCAGCAGCCAAGATCTCGGGTACGAGCAGTACTTC
TRBD2	TRBV5-1	TRBJ2-1	few	CASSRGLAGVPFF	TGCGCCAGCAGCCGAGGACTAGCGGGAGTACCGTTCTTC
NA	TRBV11-2	TRBJ2-3	few	CASSLNPGGIKRGDTQYF	TGTGCCAGCAGCCTAAACCCCGGCGGGATCAAGAGGGGAGATACGCAGTATTTT
TRBD2	TRBV5-6	TRBJ2-1	NA	CASSPRRSGIRNEQFF	TGTGCCAGCAGCCCCCGGCGCAGCGGGATAAGGAATGAGCAGTTCTTC
NA	TRBV7-6	TRBJ2-1	NA	CASSLPTGDAYNEQFF	TGTGCCAGCAGCTTACCTACGGGAGACGCCTACAATGAGCAGTTCTTC
NA	TRBV18	TRBJ1-1	NA	CASSPPLRSITEAFF	TGTGCCAGCTCACCACCGCTCAGGTCAATCACTGAAGCTTTCTTT
NA	TRBV18	TRBJ1-3	many	CASSLSRTSGNTIYF	TGTGCCAGCTCACTCTCGCGGACCTCTGGAAACACCATATATTTT
TRBD2	TRBV12-3/TRBV12-4	TRBJ2-1	NA	CASSLGTSVNEQFF	TGTGCCAGCAGTTTGGGGACTAGCGTCAATGAGCAGTTCTTC
TRBD1	TRBV18	TRBJ2-4	NA	CASSPRGQVSVAKNIQYF	TGTGCCAGCTCACCACGGGGACAGGTCTCCGTAGCCAAAAACATTCAGTACTTC
NA	TRBV9	TRBJ2-7	NA	CASSVDSRTAYDQYF	TGTGCCAGCAGCGTAGACTCCCGGACAGCCTACGACCAGTACTTC
NA	TRBV7-2	TRBJ1-2	many	CASSLDGNYGYTF	TGTGCCAGCAGCTTAGACGGAAACTATGGCTACACCTTC
TRBD1	TRBV20-1	TRBJ1-6	NA	CSARFGTGSSYNSPLHF	TGCAGTGCTAGATTTGGGACAGGGAGCTCCTATAATTCACCCCTCCACTTT